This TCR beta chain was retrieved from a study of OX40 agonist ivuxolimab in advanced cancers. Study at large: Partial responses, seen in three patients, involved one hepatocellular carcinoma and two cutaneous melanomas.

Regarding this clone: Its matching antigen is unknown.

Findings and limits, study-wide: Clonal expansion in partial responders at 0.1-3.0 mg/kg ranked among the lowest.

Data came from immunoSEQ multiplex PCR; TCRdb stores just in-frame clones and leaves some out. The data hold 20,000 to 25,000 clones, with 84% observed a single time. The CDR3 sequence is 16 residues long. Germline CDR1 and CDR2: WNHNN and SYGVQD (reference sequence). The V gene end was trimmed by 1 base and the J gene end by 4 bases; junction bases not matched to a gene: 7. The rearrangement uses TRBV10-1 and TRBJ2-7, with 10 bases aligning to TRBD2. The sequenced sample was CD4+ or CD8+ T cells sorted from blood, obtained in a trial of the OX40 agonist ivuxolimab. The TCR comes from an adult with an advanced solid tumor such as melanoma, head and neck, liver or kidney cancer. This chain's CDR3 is CASSEWASGSRYEQYF. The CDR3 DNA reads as TGCGCCAGCAGTGAGTGGGCTAGCGGGAGCCGTTACGAGCAGTACTTC.